The T cell receptor (beta chain) described here comes from a study of control samples from healthy donors and cancer patients (dated by TCRdb to 2019 to 2021). A remark on this clone: Its antigen is still unknown. Qualities for individual bases were not recorded, and no much larger clone is one base off.

The protocol used for the library was the immunoSEQ multiplex PCR assay. The clones in this table, taken by TCRdb from immuneACCESS, are in-frame only. Not every clone is retained; where verified, under half of the shortfall comes from an unresolved V gene, and the cause of the rest is unknown. Within this sample are 200,000 or so clones, with approximately 90% of them counted one time only. The ten most abundant clones make up 1.5% to 2% of the sample. V is reduced by 7 bases and J by 3 bases, leaving a spacing of 7 bases between them. As encoded in the germline V gene, CDR1 is MNHEY while CDR2 is SVGAGI. The cysteine opens and the phenylalanine closes a CDR3 of 11 amino acids. Of the read, only the CDR3 DNA is kept; its 33 bases are in frame from base 1.

Sequencing input: blood. The sequence joins TRBV6-5 to TRBJ2-7, with no confidently assigned D gene. The sequence was obtained from a man aged 30 to 39 in good health. The nucleotide sequence reads TGTGCCAGCATATGGGTCTACGAGCAGTACTTC. Translated, it reads CASIWVYEQYF.